This T cell receptor beta chain was observed in a study of Ad26.COV2.S vaccination and SARS-CoV-2 variants. The study, taken as a whole, reports: An underestimation of total T cell responses may have resulted from the TCR breadth and depth analyses. Considerable breadth of spike-specific CD8+ and CD4+ T cell responses has reportedly been documented following vaccination. Placebo recipients and vaccine recipients were similar in non-spike TCR breadth.

Measured with immunoSEQ multiplex PCR; TCRdb has only the in-frame clones, and not every one. This table has 100,000 or so clones, around 80% appearing once. Concerning this clone: Its antigen is as yet unknown.

The sample in question was peripheral blood, obtained after recovery from COVID-19. This receptor was identified in a human donor who had recovered from COVID-19.

CDR3 in amino acids: CASRGIRRGRTDTQYF. The DNA of the CDR3 is TGTGCCAGCAGAGGAATCCGCAGGGGCCGCACAGATACGCAGTATTTT. The gene calls are TRBV11-2 and TRBJ2-3, with D maybe TRBD1 (6 bases). V lost 6 bases and J 1 base, leaving 17 bases between the germline ends. The germline V gene encodes CDR1 SGHAT and CDR2 FQNNGV. The CDR3 spans 16 residues. The variable domain in full, with the rest retrieved from reference TRBV11-2 and TRBJ2-3, is EAGVAQSPRYKIIEKRQSVAFWCNPISGHATLYWYQQILGQGPKLLIQFQNNGVVDDSQLPKDRFSAERLKGVDSTLKIQPAKLEDSAVYLCASRGIRRGRTDTQYFGPGTRLTVL.